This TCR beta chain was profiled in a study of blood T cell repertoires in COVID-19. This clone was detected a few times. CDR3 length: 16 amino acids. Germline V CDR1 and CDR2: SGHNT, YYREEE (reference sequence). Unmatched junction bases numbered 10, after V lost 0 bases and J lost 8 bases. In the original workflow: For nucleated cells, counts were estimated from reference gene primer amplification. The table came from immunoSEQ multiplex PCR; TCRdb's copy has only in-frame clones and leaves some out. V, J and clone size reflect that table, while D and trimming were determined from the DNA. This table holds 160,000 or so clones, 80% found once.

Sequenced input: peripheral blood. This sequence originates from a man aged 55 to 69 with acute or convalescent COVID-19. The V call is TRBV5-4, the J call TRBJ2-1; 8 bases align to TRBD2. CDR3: CASSLEWGSGTDEQFF. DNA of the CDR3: TGTGCCAGCAGCTTGGAATGGGGTAGCGGGACCGATGAGCAGTTCTTC.